This record covers a single T cell receptor (beta chain). Antigen: not known. The table came from immunoSEQ multiplex PCR; TCRdb's copy has only in-frame clones and leaves some out. The sample lists 5,000 to 6,500 clones; approximately 80% were seen once. The data belong to a study of T cells and Merkel cell carcinoma outcomes. Study outcomes and limitations: Merkel cell carcinoma outcomes were reportedly predicted by repertoire and T-cell density.

Germline CDR1 is SGHRS and CDR2 is YFSETQ. V dropped 2 bases and J dropped 2; count of bases not matched to a gene: 4. The CDR3 has 15 residues. This receptor was taken from a human donor with Merkel cell carcinoma. Sequenced material: tumor tissue from Merkel cell carcinoma. This chain links TRBV5-1 with TRBJ1-3, with TRBD1 matching over 7 bases. As DNA, the CDR3 is TGCGCCAGCAGCTTCGGACAGGCGACTGGAAACACCATATATTTT. Amino acid sequence: CASSFGQATGNTIYF. Variable domain in full (rest from reference TRBV5-1 and TRBJ1-3): KAGVTQTPRYLIKTRGQQVTLSCSPISGHRSVSWYQQTPGQGLQFLFEYFSETQRNKGNFPGRFSGRQFSNSRSEMNVSTLELGDSALYLCASSFGQATGNTIYFGEGSWLTVV.